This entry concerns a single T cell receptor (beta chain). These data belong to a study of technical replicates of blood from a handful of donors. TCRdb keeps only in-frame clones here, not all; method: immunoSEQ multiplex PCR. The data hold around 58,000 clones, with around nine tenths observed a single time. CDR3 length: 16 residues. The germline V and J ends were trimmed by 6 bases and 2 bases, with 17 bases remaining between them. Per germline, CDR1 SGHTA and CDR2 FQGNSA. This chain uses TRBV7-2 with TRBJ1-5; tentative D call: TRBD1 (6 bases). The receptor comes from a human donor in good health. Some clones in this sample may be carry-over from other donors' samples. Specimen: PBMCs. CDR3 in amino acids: CASSPAPGQGNQPQHF. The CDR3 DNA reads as TGTGCCAGCAGTCCTGCACCGGGACAAGGCAATCAGCCCCAGCATTTT.